This T cell receptor beta chain derives from a study of kidney transplant recipient with SARS-CoV-2 infection. This clonotype has a single count. A much larger clone lies a single base off, so this may be a read error. The CDR3 ends on some other residue instead of the conserved phenylalanine or tryptophan, so this is likely a read error. Via MiXCR, TCRdb re-called the reads, giving one row per CDR3 protein. The data contain approximately 250,000 distinct CDR3 sequences, around 30% of them singletons. Sequences were derived from a blood sample, sampled at baseline and between days 110 and 120 from a kidney transplant recipient. This TCR was recovered from a young adult male patient who had COVID-19 and was a kidney transplant recipient. Some T cells may originate from the graft donor.

The CDR3 DNA follows: TGTGCCAGCAGCCAGGACGGTGCCTACGAGCAGTACTAC. Translation: CASSQDGAYEQYY. The chain combines TRBV7-9 with TRBJ2-7; D not resolved. V dropped 5 bases and J dropped 2 bases, with 10 bases sitting between them. This CDR3 region has 13 residues. Germline CDR1 and CDR2: SEHNR and FQNEAQ (reference sequence).